The 4 T cell receptor beta chains reported below all come from one sample, sequenced in a study of CD8 T cells in Susac syndrome. An amount of RNA that ranged from roughly 0.5 to 1 ug was reverse transcribed with random hexamers. One entry per CDR3 protein results from TCRdb running MiXCR on the immunoSEQ multiplex PCR reads. This table has roughly 190,000 distinct CDR3 sequences, approximately 93% appearing once. The sample was CD4+ T cells from PBMCs. The origin of the receptors is a human donor in good health.

The genes are TRBV7-3 and TRBJ2-5; D gene uncertain. This CDR3 contains 14 residues. Trimming left V 1 base short and J 7 bases short, with 13 bases between. Germline values: CDR1 SGHTA, CDR2 FQGTGA. The CDR3 loop is CASSLKGDGVTQYF. The CDR3 region has the DNA TGTGCCAGCAGCTTAAAGGGCGATGGGGTGACCCAGTACTTC.

About this clonotype: It is unclear where the CDR3 begins or ends on the DNA, so no DNA is shown, and the CDR3 is as TCRdb lists it. The chain employs TRBV6-6 and TRBJ1-5; TRBD1 reflects the table's D call only, with no check against the DNA. Germline V gives CDR1 MNHNY, CDR2 SVGAGI (reference sequence). The CDR3 spans 14 residues, counting both ends. The CDR3 spells CASSSSGRNQPQHF.

The gene calls are TRBV11-2 and TRBJ2-3; 8 bases map to TRBD2. CDR1 is SGHAT, CDR2 FQNNGV, per germline. With V trimmed by 0 bases and J by 0 bases, 5 bases remained unmatched. This CDR3 contains 17 residues. The CDR3 region has the DNA TGTGCCAGCAGCTTAGATACTAGCGGCTCTAGCACAGATACGCAGTATTTT. Its translation: CASSLDTSGSSTDTQYF.

This clonotype was counted once. J is TRBJ2-7 and V is TRBV3-1, with D maybe TRBD2 (7 bases). The length of the CDR3 is 14 residues. Trimming removed 5 bases from V and 3 bases from J, with 14 bases in between. Germline V gene sequence: CDR1 LGHDT, CDR2 YNNKEL (reference sequence). The CDR3 DNA sequence: TGTGCCAGCAGCTTCACGGGGGGCCTCTACGAGCAGTACTTC. It specifies CASSFTGGLYEQYF.